The next 7 T cell receptor beta chains were all read from a single sample in a study of human T cells and chemical hapten exposure. TCRdb fed the RACE reads into MiXCR, producing one record per CDR3 protein. The repertoire holds some 120,000 distinct CDR3 sequences, 9% to 13% seen once, with about 1.4% in the top ten. Time point: patch test 1, 2 weeks after DPC sensitization. As to treatment: therapeutic diphenylcyclopropenone sensitization with weekly scalp DPC. Here the sequenced sample was whole blood, taken in connection with sensitization to the hapten diphenylcyclopropenone (DPC). These receptor sequences come from a woman aged 45-65 years with alopecia areata. Some clones in this sample may be carry-over from other donors' samples.

This clonotype was observed a handful of times. V and J are TRBV12-3 or TRBV12-4 and TRBJ2-5; D assignment may be TRBD1 or TRBD2 (6 bases each). V was trimmed by 3 bases and J by 5 bases, leaving 19 bases between them. The CDR3 contains 16 residues. The CDR3 coding sequence is TGTGCCAGCAGTTTCGGTGGGGGGCTAGGGAGGGAGACCCAGTACTTC. This translates into CASSFGGGLGRETQYF.

The chain combines TRBV3-1 with TRBJ1-1, with 7 bases that match TRBD1. V shed 6 bases and J 6 bases; nucleotides not matched to a gene: 7. The CDR3 has 13 amino acids. Germline CDR1 reads LGHDT; CDR2 reads YNNKEL (reference sequence). CDR3 amino acids: CASRRQGSAEAFF. The CDR3 DNA reads TGTGCCAGCAGGCGACAGGGATCCGCTGAAGCTTTCTTT.

This clonotype was seen a few times. The chain is built from TRBV5-1 and TRBJ2-1, with TRBD1 as a possible D gene (6 bases). CDR1 is SGHRS, CDR2 YFSETQ, per germline. This CDR3 spans 16 amino acids. V shed 4 bases and J shed 1 base, with 15 bases lying between them. The CDR3 coding sequence is TGCGCCAGCAGCGTCTCAGGGGTGATGTCCTACAATGAGCAGTTCTTC. Amino acids: CASSVSGVMSYNEQFF.

This clonotype was seen ten or more times. The chain joins TRBV5-1 to TRBJ2-1, with D tentatively TRBD1 or TRBD2 (5 bases each). This CDR3 spans 13 amino acids. CDR1 is SGHRS and CDR2 is YFSETQ in the germline V gene. V was cut by 1 base and J by 6 bases, with 8 bases left in between. CDR3 nucleotides: TGCGCCAGCAGCTTGCAGAGGGGCAATGAGCAGTTCTTC. It specifies CASSLQRGNEQFF. Variable domain in full (rest from reference TRBV5-1 and TRBJ2-1): KAGVTQTPRYLIKTRGQQVTLSCSPISGHRSVSWYQQTPGQGLQFLFEYFSETQRNKGNFPGRFSGRQFSNSRSEMNVSTLELGDSALYLCASSLQRGNEQFFGPGTRLTVL.

The chain carries TRBV28 and TRBJ2-3, with D perhaps matching TRBD1 (6 bases). Trimming took 6 bases from V and 0 from J, leaving 13 bases between them. The CDR3 has 15 residues. Germline assignment: CDR1 MDHEN and CDR2 SYDVKM. CDR3 bases: TGTGCCAGCAGAATAGGGACACCCAGCACAGATACGCAGTATTTT. It is translated as CASRIGTPSTDTQYF.

This clonotype came up many times. The chain employs TRBV18 and TRBJ1-1; 12 nucleotides line up with TRBD1. The CDR3 length is 16 residues. CDR1 and CDR2 from the germline V gene are KGHSH and LQKENI. V shed 4 bases and J 3 bases; nucleotides not matched to a gene: 6. The CDR3 protein is CASSRGQGALDTEAFF. The CDR3 DNA sequence: TGTGCCAGCTCACGGGGACAGGGGGCGCTGGACACTGAAGCTTTCTTT.

The chain couples TRBV6-2 or TRBV6-3 to TRBJ1-5; a weak D match, TRBD1 (6 bases). V gave up 8 bases and J gave up 3 bases, with 17 bases separating them. Germline-derived CDR1 and CDR2 are MNHEY and SVGEGT. CDR3 length: 15 amino acids. Here the CDR3 reads CASLPAGGPNQPQHF. For the CDR3, the DNA is TGTGCCAGCCTCCCCGCTGGGGGCCCCAATCAGCCCCAGCATTTT.